This TCR beta chain was found in a study of cytomegalovirus exposure and HLA in healthy donors. Study results and caveats: By HLA locus, TCR association rates varied in a later analysis, with DRB1 showing the most and HLA-C the fewest.

Trimming shortened V by 0 bases and J by 4 bases, and 10 bases separated the two germline ends. CDR1 is SGHRS, CDR2 YFSETQ, per germline. CDR3 length equals 14 residues. A multiplex PCR was run with 60 Vbeta primers and 13 Jbeta primers. Clones were sequenced by immunoSEQ multiplex PCR, and TCRdb holds only the in-frame ones, with some missing. The profile covers 90,000 to 110,000 clones, with approximately 14% appearing a single time and roughly 0.8% taken by the ten largest. As concerns this clone: Its antigen is unidentified.

The source of this sequence is a female donor in good health and CMV-seronegative. The chain links TRBV5-1 to TRBJ1-2; no clear D gene. The sequencing input was PBMCs. The CDR3, as DNA: TGCGCCAGCAGCTTGGCCCAGAACCCCTATGGCTACACCTTC. Translation gives CASSLAQNPYGYTF.